The source of this T cell receptor (beta chain) is a study of control samples from healthy donors and cancer patients. Method: immunoSEQ multiplex PCR; TCRdb's copy keeps in-frame clones and lacks some. The table lists approximately 72,000 clones, about 89% of them singletons. Germline V gene lookup returns CDR1 MNHEY and CDR2 SVGAGI. This CDR3 is 13 amino acids long. V gave up 6 bases and J gave up 5 bases, with 10 bases separating them. This receptor was identified in a man aged 50-60 years in good health. The chain joins TRBV6-5 to TRBJ1-4; D is perhaps TRBD1 (5 bases). What was sequenced was blood. CDR3 bases: TGTGCCAGCAGACCCGACAGCAATGAAAAACTGTTTTTT. Amino acids: CASRPDSNEKLFF.